Below, 5 T cell receptor beta chains from the same sample are listed, as sequenced in a study of radiation and T cells in renal cell carcinoma. Time point indicated: blood 2 weeks post-SBRT. The treatment was: 15 Gy SBRT to primary tumor, nephrectomy 4 weeks later. Libraries were prepared by immunoSEQ multiplex PCR; TCRdb keeps only in-frame clonotypes and omits some of them. The table shows around 130,000 clones, with approximately 78% occurring only once. The starting material was blood, obtained from a patient whose treatment included radiotherapy and nephrectomy. The receptors here all came from an older woman with renal cell carcinoma.

The genes are TRBV28 and TRBJ1-2, with 10 bases aligning to TRBD1. CDR1 and CDR2 from the germline V gene are MDHEN and SYDVKM. The CDR3 covers 15 residues. The V segment lost 5 bases and the J segment 3 bases; nucleotides outside the gene matches: 6. In nucleotides, the CDR3 is TGTGCCAGCAGTCCATTGACAGGGGGCCACTATGGCTACACCTTC. Its protein product is CASSPLTGGHYGYTF.

In DNA, the CDR3 is TGTGCCAGCAGCTTGGAGCAGGCAGGGGGCGAGCAGTACTTC. It specifies CASSLEQAGGEQYF. This chain joins TRBV5-4 and TRBJ2-7; 7 nucleotides align to TRBD1. The V gene end was trimmed by 0 bases and the J gene end by 6 bases; junction bases not matched to a gene: 6. Germline values: CDR1 SGHNT, CDR2 YYREEE (reference sequence). This CDR3 has 14 amino acids. The full variable domain, completed using reference TRBV5-4 and TRBJ2-7, is ETGVTQSPTHLIKTRGQQVTLRCSSQSGHNTVSWYQQALGQGPQFIFQYYREEENGRGNFPPRFSGLQFPNYSSELNVNALELDDSALYLCASSLEQAGGEQYFGPGTRLTVT.

The CDR3 region has the DNA TGTGCCAGCAGCCCAACGAGTATTTACGCCGGGGAGCTGTTTTTT. Protein: CASSPTSIYAGELFF. This rearrangement joins TRBV14 to TRBJ2-2; D ambiguous. CDR1 and CDR2 (germline): SGHDN, FVKESK. Trimming stripped 4 bases from V and 6 bases from J, with 15 bases between. CDR3 length equals 15 residues.

A few counts support this clone. The chain combines TRBV29-1 with TRBJ1-1; D is unresolved. V lost 3 bases to trimming and J lost 4 bases, with 9 bases between them. The germline V gene encodes CDR1 SQVTM and CDR2 ANQGSEA. The CDR3 is 12 amino acids. CDR3 in DNA: TGCAGCGTTGAGTGGTTGGGCACTGAAGCTTTCTTT. It specifies CSVEWLGTEAFF.

The CDR3 DNA reads TGTGCCAGCAGTGTTCCGGGGGCCTACGAGCAGTACTTC. Translation gives CASSVPGAYEQYF. This chain uses TRBV2 with TRBJ2-7; D may be TRBD2 (6 bases). The V end lost 4 bases, the J end lost 2 bases, and 9 bases lay between the germline ends. The CDR3 is 13 amino acids. The V gene's germline CDR1 is SNHLY and CDR2 FYNNEI. The full variable domain, its missing parts supplied by reference TRBV2 and TRBJ2-7, is EPEVTQTPSHQVTQMGQEVILRCVPISNHLYFYWYRQILGQKVEFLVSFYNNEISEKSEIFDDQFSVERPDGSNFTLKIRSTKLEDSAMYFCASSVPGAYEQYFGPGTRLTVT.